Shown below are 26 T cell receptor beta chains from a single sample sequenced in a study of graft-versus-host responses after intestinal transplantation (dated by TCRdb to 2020 to 2022). Libraries were built with the immunoSEQ multiplex PCR assay. In TCRdb, the immuneACCESS table is reduced to in-frame sequences with V and J assigned. These tables do not hold every clone; where another copy was compared, an unresolved V gene accounts for under half, and the others remain unexplained. The sample includes 100,000 to 120,000 clones, with 80% to 95% observed a single time. The ten most abundant clones make up 0.45% to 0.65% of the sample. Antigens of these TCRs are unknown. Read against the paper, the sample's time point label means: cells obtained before transplantation from donor or recipient. Sequenced material: unstimulated CD8+ T cells sorted from spleen or lymph node cells, taken before intestinal transplant. The receptors derive from a human donor who received an intestinal transplant.

This chain links TRBV7-8 with TRBJ2-5, with D possibly being TRBD2 (7 bases). CDR1 and CDR2 (germline): SGHVS, FQNEAQ. Trimming pared 7 bases from V and 2 bases from J, leaving 11 bases between. This CDR3 is 13 amino acids long. The CDR3 nucleotides are TGTGCCAGCATAGGGAGGGGGCAAGAGACCCAGTACTTC. Protein sequence: CASIGRGQETQYF.

CDR3 residues: CASSPTSGASFEQFF. Written as DNA, the CDR3 is TGTGCCAGCAGTCCGACTAGCGGGGCGTCTTTCGAGCAGTTCTTC. V and J are TRBV27 and TRBJ2-1; 11 bases agree with TRBD2. This CDR3 contains 15 residues. The trim removed 5 bases at V and 10 bases at J, leaving 10 bases unmatched. The germline V gene encodes CDR1 MNHEY and CDR2 SMNVEV (reference sequence).

This chain joins TRBV19 and TRBJ1-5; tentatively, D is TRBD1 (5 bases). Trimming shortened V by 7 bases and J by 1 base, and 17 bases separated the two germline ends. Germline-derived CDR1 and CDR2 are LNHDA and SQIVND (reference sequence). This CDR3 region has 16 residues. The CDR3 nucleotides are TGTGCCAGTATTTCAGGGCCCTCGGGGAGCAATCAGCCCCAGCATTTT. It translates to CASISGPSGSNQPQHF.

V and J are TRBV28 and TRBJ2-7, with 11 positions matching TRBD2. V trimming: 3 bases; J trimming: 3 bases; junction bases outside the gene matches: 7. The germline CDR1 and CDR2 sequences are MDHEN and SYDVKM. CDR3 length equals 16 residues. The CDR3 DNA follows: TGTGCCAGCAGTTTCACTAGCGGGAGTTTCGACTACGAGCAGTACTTC. This encodes CASSFTSGSFDYEQYF. The full variable domain, rest sourced from reference TRBV28 and TRBJ2-7, is DVKVTQSSRYLVKRTGEKVFLECVQDMDHENMFWYRQDPGLGLRLIYFSYDVKMKEKGDIPEGYSVSREKKERFSLILESASTNQTSMYLCASSFTSGSFDYEQYFGPGTRLTVT.

The rearrangement uses TRBV7-9 and TRBJ2-7; D is unclear. The CDR3 totals 11 residues. Germline-derived CDR1 and CDR2 are SEHNR and FQNEAQ (reference sequence). Trimming removed 1 base at V and 7 bases at J, with 5 bases between. The CDR3 loop is CASSLVREQYF. CDR3 sequence (DNA): TGTGCCAGCAGCTTAGTCAGGGAGCAGTACTTC.

The chain carries TRBV7-9 and TRBJ1-1, with D possibly matching TRBD1 (6 bases). Between the trimmed V and J ends, which lost 0 bases and 4 bases, there was a span of 9 bases. The CDR3 extends over 14 amino acids. The germline CDR1 and CDR2 sequences are SEHNR and FQNEAQ (reference sequence). CDR3 sequence: CASSLARGATEAFF. CDR3 DNA: TGTGCCAGCAGCTTAGCCAGGGGCGCCACTGAAGCTTTCTTT.

In DNA form, the CDR3 reads TGCGCCAGCAGCCAAGACTGGACAGGAGGTGGCTACACCTTC. Translation gives CASSQDWTGGGYTF. The chain is built from TRBV4-1 and TRBJ1-2; 7 nucleotides agree with TRBD1. From germline, CDR1 is MGHRA and CDR2 YSYEKL. The CDR3 is made up of 14 amino acids. J gave up 7 bases and V 0 bases, and 5 bases lay outside the gene matches.

The chain uses TRBV13 and TRBJ2-5, with D tentatively TRBD1 or TRBD2 (5 bases each). The CDR3 runs to 14 residues. V shed 5 bases and J shed 1 base, with 11 bases lying between them. Germline CDR1 reads PRHDT; CDR2 reads FYEKMQ (reference sequence). The CDR3 bases are TGTGCCAGCAGCCGGGGACGACCCCAAGAGACCCAGTACTTC. Protein: CASSRGRPQETQYF.

This chain links TRBV6-5 with TRBJ1-1; D may be TRBD1 (5 bases). The CDR3 runs to 13 residues. Per the germline V gene, CDR1 is MNHEY and CDR2 is SVGAGI. Trimming shortened V by 10 bases and J by 11 bases, and 23 bases separated the two germline ends. CDR3 region: CATLPGRTTTAFF. In DNA, the CDR3 is TGTGCCACCTTGCCCGGACGGACAACAACCGCTTTCTTT.

The V call is TRBV7-3, the J call TRBJ2-1; maybe TRBD1 (7 bases). Germline lookup yields CDR1 SGHTA and CDR2 FQGTGA. V dropped 7 bases and J dropped 6 bases, with 19 bases sitting between them. There are 15 residues in the CDR3. CDR3: CASTPGGTAFNEQFF. CDR3 DNA sequence: TGTGCCAGCACCCCAGGCGGGACAGCGTTCAATGAGCAGTTCTTC.

The V gene is TRBV6-6, the J gene TRBJ2-2; no firm D call. V lost 5 bases and J lost 0, with 13 bases in between. The CDR3 runs to 16 residues. The germline V gene has CDR1 MNHNY and CDR2 SVGAGI (reference sequence). The CDR3 loop reads CASSHDWGPNTGELFF. CDR3 nucleotide sequence: TGTGCCAGCAGTCACGACTGGGGTCCGAACACCGGGGAGCTGTTTTTT.

The rearrangement links TRBV2 to TRBJ2-5, with D uncertain. Germline CDR1 and CDR2: SNHLY and FYNNEI. V lost 2 bases to trimming and J lost 5 bases, with 9 bases between them. This CDR3 is built from 13 residues. The CDR3 DNA reads TGTGCCAGCAGTGAACGGCCTGCGGAGACCCAGTACTTC. Translated: CASSERPAETQYF.

V usage is TRBV18 and J usage is TRBJ2-7; 9 bases fit TRBD1. V was clipped by 4 bases and J by 6 bases; unmatched bases: 13. CDR3 length: 16 amino acids. Germline V gives CDR1 KGHSH, CDR2 LQKENI. CDR3 nucleotide sequence: TGTGCCAGCTCACTCCTGAGACGGGACAGGGAAGGCGAGCAGTACTTC. This translates into CASSLLRRDREGEQYF.

The V gene is TRBV7-8, the J gene TRBJ1-2, with a weak D call TRBD1 (5 bases). The length of the CDR3 is 15 residues. The germline CDR1 and CDR2 sequences are SGHVS and FQNEAQ. V lost 5 bases, J lost 3 bases, and 16 bases lay in between. CDR3 protein: CASSPGRMGDYGYTF. The CDR3 DNA reads as TGTGCCAGCAGCCCTGGGAGAATGGGGGACTATGGCTACACCTTC. Complete variable domain (other parts from reference TRBV7-8 and TRBJ1-2): GAGVSQSPRYKVAKRGQDVALRCDPISGHVSLFWYQQALGQGPEFLTYFQNEAQLDKSGLPSDRFFAERPEGSVSTLKIQRTQQEDSAVYLCASSPGRMGDYGYTFGSGTRLTVV.

In this sample, this clone turned up once. The chain joins TRBV27 to TRBJ2-7, with 7 bases lining up with TRBD1. Germline V gene data show CDR1 as MNHEY and CDR2 as SMNVEV (reference sequence). This CDR3 spans 14 amino acids. J gave up 0 bases and V 3 bases, and 2 bases lay outside the gene matches. DNA of the CDR3: TGTGCCAGCAGTTTTACAGGGGACTCCTACGAGCAGTACTTC. Translated, it gives CASSFTGDSYEQYF.

The chain joins TRBV2 to TRBJ2-1; 11 nucleotides line up with TRBD2. This CDR3 has 16 amino acids. Germline CDR1 and CDR2: SNHLY and FYNNEI. V dropped 8 bases and J dropped 0; count of bases not matched to a gene: 6. This CDR3 reads CASPPTSGSSYNEQFF. The DNA of the CDR3 is TGTGCCAGCCCACCTACTAGCGGGAGCTCCTACAATGAGCAGTTCTTC.

This chain joins TRBV5-4 and TRBJ2-7; TRBD1 aligns across 9 bases. The length of the CDR3 is 15 residues. CDR1 and CDR2 (germline): SGHNT, YYREEE (reference sequence). J lost 3 bases, V lost 4 bases, and 8 bases had no gene match. Written as DNA, the CDR3 is TGTGCCAGCAGCGGAGGACAGGGGAGGGACTACGAGCAGTACTTC. This encodes CASSGGQGRDYEQYF.

The rearrangement joins TRBV5-6 to TRBJ2-7; D remains ambiguous. This CDR3 contains 11 residues. The germline CDR1 and CDR2 sequences are SGHDT and YYEEEE. Trimming removed 4 bases from V and 0 bases from J, with 2 bases in between. CDR3 coding DNA: TGTGCCAGCAGCGACTCCTACGAGCAGTACTTC. This translates into CASSDSYEQYF. Complete variable domain (other parts from reference TRBV5-6 and TRBJ2-7): DAGVTQSPTHLIKTRGQQVTLRCSPKSGHDTVSWYQQALGQGPQFIFQYYEEEERQRGNFPDRFSGHQFPNYSSELNVNALLLGDSALYLCASSDSYEQYFGPGTRLTVT.

This clone showed up just once. The chain is built from TRBV11-2 and TRBJ2-1; D ambiguous. The ends were cut back, 5 bases at V and 8 bases at J, with 13 bases in the middle. Germline lookup yields CDR1 SGHAT and CDR2 FQNNGV. This CDR3 is built from 13 residues. This CDR3 is CASSQGSWDEQFF. CDR3 bases: TGTGCCAGCAGCCAAGGGTCCTGGGATGAGCAGTTCTTC.

The chain links TRBV18 to TRBJ2-2; 12 positions match TRBD2. V lost 2 bases and J lost 4; bases outside the gene matches: 8. CDR3 length equals 18 residues. Germline lookup yields CDR1 KGHSH and CDR2 LQKENI. The CDR3 DNA follows: TGTGCCAGCTCACCAATTAGACTAGCGGGAGTTCGCACCGGGGAGCTGTTTTTT. Translated: CASSPIRLAGVRTGELFF.

This rearrangement joins TRBV10-3 to TRBJ2-2; perhaps TRBD2 as D (6 bases). The CDR3 is made up of 16 amino acids. The V gene's germline CDR1 is ENHRY and CDR2 SYGVKD. The V end was cut by 3 bases, the J end by 4 bases, with 15 bases between. The CDR3 DNA follows: TGTGCCATCAGTGAATGGGGAGGAAGGGGCACCGGGGAGCTGTTTTTT. Amino acids: CAISEWGGRGTGELFF.

The rearrangement uses TRBV9 and TRBJ2-2, with D perhaps TRBD2 (5 bases). Germline V gene data show CDR1 as SGDLS and CDR2 as YYNGEE. The CDR3 runs 15 residues. Trimming took off 0 bases at V and 1 base at J, with 7 bases between the two ends. DNA of the CDR3: TGTGCCAGCAGCGTAGCGGGGAGGAACACCGGGGAGCTGTTTTTT. This encodes CASSVAGRNTGELFF.

The table lists this clone with a few counts. The chain uses TRBV7-8 and TRBJ1-1, with D possibly being TRBD1 (5 bases). The V gene lost 1 base and the J gene lost 3 bases, with 15 bases spanning the gap. CDR3 length: 16 residues. Germline V CDR1 and CDR2: SGHVS, FQNEAQ. The CDR3 DNA reads TGTGCCAGCAGCTTAGGGGCAGGGCACTTGGACACTGAAGCTTTCTTT. This codes for CASSLGAGHLDTEAFF.

The chain joins TRBV28 to TRBJ1-1, with TRBD1 as a possible D gene (5 bases). The length of the CDR3 is 16 residues. Per the germline V gene, CDR1 is MDHEN and CDR2 is SYDVKM. Trimming cost V 6 bases and J 7 bases, with 24 bases left between them. The CDR3 reads CASRVFGGGVRDEAFF. CDR3 nucleotide sequence: TGTGCCAGCAGAGTTTTTGGGGGAGGGGTACGAGATGAAGCTTTCTTT.

The chain uses TRBV27 and TRBJ2-1, with 7 bases matching TRBD2. The V gene end was trimmed by 5 bases and the J gene end by 10 bases; junction bases not matched to a gene: 8. Germline-derived CDR1 and CDR2 are MNHEY and SMNVEV (reference sequence). CDR3 length: 13 residues. The CDR3 nucleotides are TGTGCCAGCAGTCCTCGACGGCGGGGGGAGCAGTTCTTC. Translating it yields CASSPRRRGEQFF.

This chain joins TRBV9 and TRBJ1-1; D unclear. Germline V gene data show CDR1 as SGDLS and CDR2 as YYNGEE. This CDR3 comprises 13 residues. V was cut by 0 bases and J by 8 bases, with 11 bases left in between. CDR3 loop: CASSVERLSEAFF. In DNA, the CDR3 is TGTGCCAGCAGCGTAGAGCGGCTATCCGAAGCTTTCTTT.